Listed here is a single TCR beta chain. Its antigen is unidentified. This specimen belongs to a study of naive and memory T cell subsets. The library had UMIs added by 3' ligation of an oligonucleotide to TCR cDNA. Cells were not sorted; total RNA input targeted about 1 to 1000 ng. Broader study findings: The RNA method is potentially sensitive to activation and differentiation changes.

Amplification of ligated cDNA took four PCR rounds with SP2 and nested alpha and beta constant primers. For blood and skin samples, reverse transcription used TCR alpha and beta constant primers. MiXCR was run by TCRdb on the 5' RACE reads, yielding one entry per CDR3 protein. The sample has 30,000 to 40,000 distinct CDR3 sequences, roughly 17% seen once. Germline CDR1 SEHNR, CDR2 FQNEAQ (reference sequence). Trimming cost V 5 bases and J 2 bases, with 14 bases left between them. The CDR3 has 15 amino acids. The origin of this receptor is a female donor in good health. The chain employs TRBV7-9 and TRBJ2-3, with TRBD1 as a possible D gene (6 bases). The CDR3 DNA is TGTGCCAGCAGCCACAGACAGGACCCCACAGATACGCAGTATTTT. This sequence encodes CASSHRQDPTDTQYF.